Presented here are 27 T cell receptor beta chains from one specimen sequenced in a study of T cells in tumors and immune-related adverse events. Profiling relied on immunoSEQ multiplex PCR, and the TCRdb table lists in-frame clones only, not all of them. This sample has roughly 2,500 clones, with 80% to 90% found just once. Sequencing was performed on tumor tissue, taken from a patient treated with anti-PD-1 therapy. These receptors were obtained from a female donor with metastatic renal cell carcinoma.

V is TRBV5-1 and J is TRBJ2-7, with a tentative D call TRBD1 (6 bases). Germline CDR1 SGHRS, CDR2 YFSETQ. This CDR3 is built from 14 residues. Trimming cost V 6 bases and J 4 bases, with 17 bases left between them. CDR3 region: CASNIEGVGYEQYF. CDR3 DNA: TGCGCCAGCAATATTGAGGGGGTGGGTTACGAGCAGTACTTC.

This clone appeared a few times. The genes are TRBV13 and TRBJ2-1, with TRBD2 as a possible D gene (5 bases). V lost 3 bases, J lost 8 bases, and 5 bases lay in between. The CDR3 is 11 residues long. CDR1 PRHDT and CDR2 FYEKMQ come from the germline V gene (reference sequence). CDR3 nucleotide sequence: TGTGCCAGCAGCTTCGGGGATGAGCAGTTCTTC. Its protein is CASSFGDEQFF.

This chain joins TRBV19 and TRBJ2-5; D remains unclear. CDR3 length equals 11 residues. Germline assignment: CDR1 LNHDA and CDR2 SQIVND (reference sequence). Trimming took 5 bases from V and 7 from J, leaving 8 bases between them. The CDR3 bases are TGTGCCAGTAGTCTCCTGGGGACCCAGTACTTC. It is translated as CASSLLGTQYF.

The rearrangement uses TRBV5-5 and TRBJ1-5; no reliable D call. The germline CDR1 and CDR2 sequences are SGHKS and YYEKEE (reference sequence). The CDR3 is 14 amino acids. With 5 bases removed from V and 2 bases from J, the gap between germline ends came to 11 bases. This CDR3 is CASRPGVGNQPQHF. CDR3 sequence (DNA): TGTGCCAGCAGACCTGGGGTGGGCAATCAGCCCCAGCATTTT.

The CDR3 sequence is CASSQDDSSGANVLTF. In DNA, the CDR3 is TGCGCCAGCAGCCAAGATGACAGCTCTGGGGCCAACGTCCTGACTTTC. The J gene is TRBJ2-6, the V gene TRBV4-3, with D perhaps TRBD1 (5 bases). This CDR3 region has 16 residues. V lost 0 bases to trimming and J lost 0 bases, with 6 bases between them. CDR1 and CDR2 (germline): LGHNA, YSLEER.

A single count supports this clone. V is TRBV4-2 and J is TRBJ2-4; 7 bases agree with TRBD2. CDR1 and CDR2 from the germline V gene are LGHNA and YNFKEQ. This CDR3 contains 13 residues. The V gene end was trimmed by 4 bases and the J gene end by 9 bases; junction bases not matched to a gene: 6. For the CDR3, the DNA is TGTGCCAGCAGCCCCTACACGGGGGGCATTCAGTACTTC. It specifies CASSPYTGGIQYF.

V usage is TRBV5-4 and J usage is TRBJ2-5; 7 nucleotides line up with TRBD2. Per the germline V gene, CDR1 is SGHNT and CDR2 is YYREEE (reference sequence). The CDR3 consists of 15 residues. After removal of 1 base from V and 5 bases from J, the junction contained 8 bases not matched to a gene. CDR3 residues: CASSLRGGFRETQYF. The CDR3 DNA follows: TGTGCCAGCAGCTTGAGGGGAGGGTTCCGGGAGACCCAGTACTTC.

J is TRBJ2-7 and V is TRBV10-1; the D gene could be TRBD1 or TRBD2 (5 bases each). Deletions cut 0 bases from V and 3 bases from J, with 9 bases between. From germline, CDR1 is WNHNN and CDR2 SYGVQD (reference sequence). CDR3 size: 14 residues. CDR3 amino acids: CASSESGDGYEQYF. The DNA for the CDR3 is TGCGCCAGCAGTGAGTCGGGGGATGGCTACGAGCAGTACTTC.

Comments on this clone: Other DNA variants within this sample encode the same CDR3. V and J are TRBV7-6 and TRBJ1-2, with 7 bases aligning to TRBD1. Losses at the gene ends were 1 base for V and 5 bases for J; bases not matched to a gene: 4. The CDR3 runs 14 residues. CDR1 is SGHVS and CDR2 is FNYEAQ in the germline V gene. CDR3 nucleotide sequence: TGTGCCAGCAGCTTAGGGGGACAGCTTTATGGCTACACCTTC. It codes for CASSLGGQLYGYTF.

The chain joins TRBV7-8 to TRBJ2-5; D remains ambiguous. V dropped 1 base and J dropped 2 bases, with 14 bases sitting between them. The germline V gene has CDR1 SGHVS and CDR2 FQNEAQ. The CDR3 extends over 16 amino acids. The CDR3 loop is CASSLDLGFGQETQYF. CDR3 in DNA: TGTGCCAGCAGCTTAGATCTAGGATTTGGGCAAGAGACCCAGTACTTC.

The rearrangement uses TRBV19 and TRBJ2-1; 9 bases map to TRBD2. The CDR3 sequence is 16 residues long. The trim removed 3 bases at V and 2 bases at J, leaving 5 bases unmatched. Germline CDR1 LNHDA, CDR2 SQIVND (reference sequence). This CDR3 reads CASSIGSGRTYNEQFF. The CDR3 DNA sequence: TGTGCCAGTAGTATCGGCAGCGGGAGGACCTACAATGAGCAGTTCTTC. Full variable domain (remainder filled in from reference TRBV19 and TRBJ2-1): DGGITQSPKYLFRKEGQNVTLSCEQNLNHDAMYWYRQDPGQGLRLIYYSQIVNDFQKGDIAEGYSVSREKKESFPLTVTSAQKNPTAFYLCASSIGSGRTYNEQFFGPGTRLTVL.

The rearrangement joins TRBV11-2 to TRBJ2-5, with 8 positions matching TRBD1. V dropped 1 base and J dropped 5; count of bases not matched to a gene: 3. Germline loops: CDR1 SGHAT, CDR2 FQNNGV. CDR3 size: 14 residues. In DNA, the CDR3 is TGTGCCAGCAGCTTAGGCCGGACAGGGGAGACCCAGTACTTC. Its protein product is CASSLGRTGETQYF.

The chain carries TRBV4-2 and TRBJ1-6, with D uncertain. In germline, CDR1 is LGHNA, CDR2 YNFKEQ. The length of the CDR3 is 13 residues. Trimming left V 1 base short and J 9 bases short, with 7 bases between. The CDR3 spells CASSQGRASPLHF. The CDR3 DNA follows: TGTGCCAGCAGCCAAGGAAGAGCTTCACCCCTCCACTTT.

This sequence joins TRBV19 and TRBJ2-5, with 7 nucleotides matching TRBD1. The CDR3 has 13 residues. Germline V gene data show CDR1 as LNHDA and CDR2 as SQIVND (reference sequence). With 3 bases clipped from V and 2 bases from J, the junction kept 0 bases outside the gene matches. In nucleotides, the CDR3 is TGTGCCAGTAGTATGACAGGGCAAGAGACCCAGTACTTC. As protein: CASSMTGQETQYF. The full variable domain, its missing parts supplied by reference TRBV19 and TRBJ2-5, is DGGITQSPKYLFRKEGQNVTLSCEQNLNHDAMYWYRQDPGQGLRLIYYSQIVNDFQKGDIAEGYSVSREKKESFPLTVTSAQKNPTAFYLCASSMTGQETQYFGPGTRLLVL.

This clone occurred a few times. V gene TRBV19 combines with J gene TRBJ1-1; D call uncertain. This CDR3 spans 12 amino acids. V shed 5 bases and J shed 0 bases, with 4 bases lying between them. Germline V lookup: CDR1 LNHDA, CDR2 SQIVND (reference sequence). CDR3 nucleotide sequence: TGTGCCAGTAGTGCAATGAACACTGAAGCTTTCTTT. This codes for CASSAMNTEAFF.

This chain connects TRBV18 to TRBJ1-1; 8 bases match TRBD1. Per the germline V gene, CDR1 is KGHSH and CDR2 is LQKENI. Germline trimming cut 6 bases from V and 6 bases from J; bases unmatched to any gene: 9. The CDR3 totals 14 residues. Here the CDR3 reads CASSQSQGAPEAFF. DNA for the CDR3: TGTGCCAGCTCGCAGAGTCAGGGGGCCCCTGAAGCTTTCTTT.

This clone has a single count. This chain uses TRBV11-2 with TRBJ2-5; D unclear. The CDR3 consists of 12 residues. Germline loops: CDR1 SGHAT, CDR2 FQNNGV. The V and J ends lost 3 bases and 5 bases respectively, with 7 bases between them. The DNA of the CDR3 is TGTGCCAGCAGCTTCCAGTGGGAGACCCAGTACTTC. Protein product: CASSFQWETQYF.

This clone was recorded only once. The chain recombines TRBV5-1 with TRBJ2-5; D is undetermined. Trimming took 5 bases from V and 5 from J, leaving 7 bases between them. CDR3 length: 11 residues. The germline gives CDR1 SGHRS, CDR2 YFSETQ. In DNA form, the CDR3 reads TGCGCCAGCAGATATCAGGAGACCCAGTACTTC. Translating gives CASRYQETQYF. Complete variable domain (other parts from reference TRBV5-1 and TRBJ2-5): KAGVTQTPRYLIKTRGQQVTLSCSPISGHRSVSWYQQTPGQGLQFLFEYFSETQRNKGNFPGRFSGRQFSNSRSEMNVSTLELGDSALYLCASRYQETQYFGPGTRLLVL.

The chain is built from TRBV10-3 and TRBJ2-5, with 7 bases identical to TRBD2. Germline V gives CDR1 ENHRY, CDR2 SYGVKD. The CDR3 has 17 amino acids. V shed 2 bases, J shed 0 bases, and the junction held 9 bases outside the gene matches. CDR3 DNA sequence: TGTGCCATCAGTGAGGGGAAAACTAGCGTGTACCAAGAGACCCAGTACTTC. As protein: CAISEGKTSVYQETQYF.

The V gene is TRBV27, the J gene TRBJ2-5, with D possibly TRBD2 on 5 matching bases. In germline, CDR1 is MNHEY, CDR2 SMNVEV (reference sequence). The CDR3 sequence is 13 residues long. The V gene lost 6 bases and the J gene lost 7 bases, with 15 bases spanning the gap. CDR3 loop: CASRGESMGTQYF. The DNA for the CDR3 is TGTGCCAGCAGGGGAGAGTCAATGGGGACCCAGTACTTC.

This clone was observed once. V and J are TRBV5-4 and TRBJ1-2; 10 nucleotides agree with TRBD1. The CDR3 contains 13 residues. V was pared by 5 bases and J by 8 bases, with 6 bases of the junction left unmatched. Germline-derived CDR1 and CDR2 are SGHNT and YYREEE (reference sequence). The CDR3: CASRGQGSWGYTF. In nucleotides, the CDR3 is TGTGCCAGCAGGGGACAGGGGAGTTGGGGCTACACCTTC. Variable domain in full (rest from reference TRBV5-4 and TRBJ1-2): ETGVTQSPTHLIKTRGQQVTLRCSSQSGHNTVSWYQQALGQGPQFIFQYYREEENGRGNFPPRFSGLQFPNYSSELNVNALELDDSALYLCASRGQGSWGYTFGSGTRLTVV.

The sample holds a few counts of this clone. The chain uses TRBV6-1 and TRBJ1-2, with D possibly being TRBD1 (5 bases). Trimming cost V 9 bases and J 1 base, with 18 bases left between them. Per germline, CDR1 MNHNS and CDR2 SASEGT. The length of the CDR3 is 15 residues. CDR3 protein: CASSVGDSVNYGYTF. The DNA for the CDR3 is TGTGCCAGTAGCGTGGGGGATTCAGTTAACTATGGCTACACCTTC.

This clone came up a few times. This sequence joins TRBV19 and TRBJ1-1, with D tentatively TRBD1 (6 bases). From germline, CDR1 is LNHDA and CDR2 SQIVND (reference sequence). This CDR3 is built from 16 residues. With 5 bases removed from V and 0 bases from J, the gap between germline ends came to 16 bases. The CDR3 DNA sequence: TGTGCCAGTAGTGGATTCGGGGGGCGAATGAACACTGAAGCTTTCTTT. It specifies CASSGFGGRMNTEAFF. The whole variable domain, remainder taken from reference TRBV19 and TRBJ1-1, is DGGITQSPKYLFRKEGQNVTLSCEQNLNHDAMYWYRQDPGQGLRLIYYSQIVNDFQKGDIAEGYSVSREKKESFPLTVTSAQKNPTAFYLCASSGFGGRMNTEAFFGQGTRLTVV.

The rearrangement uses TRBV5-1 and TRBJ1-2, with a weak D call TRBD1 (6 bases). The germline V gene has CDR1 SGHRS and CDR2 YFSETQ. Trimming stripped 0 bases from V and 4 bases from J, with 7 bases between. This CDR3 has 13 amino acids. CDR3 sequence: CASSLGGGYGYTF. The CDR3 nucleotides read TGCGCCAGCAGCTTGGGAGGGGGCTATGGCTACACCTTC. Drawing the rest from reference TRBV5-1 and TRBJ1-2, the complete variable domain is KAGVTQTPRYLIKTRGQQVTLSCSPISGHRSVSWYQQTPGQGLQFLFEYFSETQRNKGNFPGRFSGRQFSNSRSEMNVSTLELGDSALYLCASSLGGGYGYTFGSGTRLTVV.

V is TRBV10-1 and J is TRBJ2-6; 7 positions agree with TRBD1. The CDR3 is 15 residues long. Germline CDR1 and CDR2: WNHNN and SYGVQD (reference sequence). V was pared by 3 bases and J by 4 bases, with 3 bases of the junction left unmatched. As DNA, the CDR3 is TGCGCCAGCAGTGACGGGACAGCCGGGGCCAACGTCCTGACTTTC. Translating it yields CASSDGTAGANVLTF.

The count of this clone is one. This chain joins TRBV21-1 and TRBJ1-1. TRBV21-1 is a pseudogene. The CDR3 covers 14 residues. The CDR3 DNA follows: TGTGCCAGCAGCCGGCGCCGGGGCACTGAGGAAGCTTTCTTT. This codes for CASSRRRGTEEAFF.

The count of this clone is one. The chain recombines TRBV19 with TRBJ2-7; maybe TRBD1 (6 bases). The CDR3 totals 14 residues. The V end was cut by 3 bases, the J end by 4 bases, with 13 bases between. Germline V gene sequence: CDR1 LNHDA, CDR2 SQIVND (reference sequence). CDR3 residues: CASSMADRGYEQYF. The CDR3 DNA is TGTGCCAGTAGTATGGCGGACAGAGGTTACGAGCAGTACTTC.